Judged by abundance, the clone carrying this T cell receptor beta chain is medium-sized (0.01 to 0.1%). Antigen unknown. Trimming left V 6 bases short and J 4 bases short, with 12 bases between. Germline loops: CDR1 MNHGY, CDR2 SAAAGT. The CDR3 runs 13 residues. This sample was included in a study of T cells in localized non-small cell lung cancer. Here immunoSEQ multiplex PCR was the method, and the copy in TCRdb shows in-frame clones only, minus some. The data contain some 2,500 clones, roughly 21% of them seen just once; the ten biggest clones take up about 15%. Study-wide points: Uninvolved adjacent lung, not tumor, had the highest T cell clonality.

The V gene is TRBV6-8, the J gene TRBJ1-1, with D tentatively TRBD1 (5 bases). Sample: lung tumor tissue, taken before any cancer treatment. This receptor was identified in a woman aged 35 to 70 with stage I lung adenocarcinoma. The chain's CDR3 is CASRPDRTTEAFF. In nucleotides, the CDR3 is TGTGCCAGCAGGCCAGACAGAACCACTGAAGCTTTCTTT.